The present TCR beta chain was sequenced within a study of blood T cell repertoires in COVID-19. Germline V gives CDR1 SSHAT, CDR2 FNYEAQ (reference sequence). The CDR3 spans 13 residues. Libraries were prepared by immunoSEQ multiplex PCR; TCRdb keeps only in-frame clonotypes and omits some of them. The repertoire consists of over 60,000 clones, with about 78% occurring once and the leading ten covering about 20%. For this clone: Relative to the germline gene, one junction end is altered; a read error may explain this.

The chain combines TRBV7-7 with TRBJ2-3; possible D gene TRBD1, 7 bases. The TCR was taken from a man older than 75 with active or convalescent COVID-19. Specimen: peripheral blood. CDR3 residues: CASSLADRNTQYF. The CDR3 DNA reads TGTGCTAGCAGCTTAGCGGACAGGAATACGCAGTATTTT.